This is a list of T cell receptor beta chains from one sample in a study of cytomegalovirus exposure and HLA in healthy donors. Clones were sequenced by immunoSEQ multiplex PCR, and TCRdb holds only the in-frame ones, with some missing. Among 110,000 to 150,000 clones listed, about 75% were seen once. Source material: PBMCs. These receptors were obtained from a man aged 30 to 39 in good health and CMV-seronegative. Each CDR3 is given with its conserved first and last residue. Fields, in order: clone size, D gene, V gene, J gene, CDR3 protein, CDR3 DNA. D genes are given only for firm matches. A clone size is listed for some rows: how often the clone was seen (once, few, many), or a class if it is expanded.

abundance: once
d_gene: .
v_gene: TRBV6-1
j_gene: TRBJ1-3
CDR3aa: CASSEVGIRGFGNTIYF
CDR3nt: TGTGCCAGCAGTGAAGTCGGAATTAGGGGCTTTGGAAACACCATATATTTT

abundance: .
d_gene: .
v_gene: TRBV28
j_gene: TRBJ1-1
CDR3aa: CASSSGNTEAFF
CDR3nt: TGTGCCAGCAGTAGCGGTAACACTGAAGCTTTCTTT

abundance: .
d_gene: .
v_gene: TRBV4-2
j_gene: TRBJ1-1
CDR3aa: CASSQGPSGDTEAFF
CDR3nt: TGTGCCAGCAGCCAAGGGCCCTCGGGGGACACTGAAGCTTTCTTT

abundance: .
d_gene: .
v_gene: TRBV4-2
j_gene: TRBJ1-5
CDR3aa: CASSQEQGGNQPQHF
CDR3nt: TGTGCCAGCAGCCAAGAACAAGGAGGCAATCAGCCCCAGCATTTT

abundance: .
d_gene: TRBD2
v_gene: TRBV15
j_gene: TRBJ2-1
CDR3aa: CATSRGASGNNEQFF
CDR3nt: TGTGCCACCAGCAGAGGGGCTAGCGGTAACAATGAGCAGTTCTTC

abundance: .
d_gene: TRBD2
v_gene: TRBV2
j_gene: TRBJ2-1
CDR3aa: CASKGSGGFSSYNEQFF
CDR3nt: TGTGCCAGCAAGGGTAGCGGGGGCTTTAGCTCCTACAATGAGCAGTTCTTC

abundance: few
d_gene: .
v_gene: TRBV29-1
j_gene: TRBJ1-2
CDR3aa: CSSGGAAPNYGYTF
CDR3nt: TGCAGCTCTGGAGGGGCAGCCCCTAACTATGGCTACACCTTC

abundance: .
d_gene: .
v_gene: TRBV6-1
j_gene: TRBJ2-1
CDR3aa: CASRASASNEQFF
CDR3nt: TGTGCCAGCAGGGCTAGCGCAAGCAATGAGCAGTTCTTC

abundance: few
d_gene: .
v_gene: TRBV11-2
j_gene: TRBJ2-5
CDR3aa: CASSLEVARETQYF
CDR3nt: TGTGCCAGCAGCTTAGAGGTAGCCCGAGAGACCCAGTACTTC

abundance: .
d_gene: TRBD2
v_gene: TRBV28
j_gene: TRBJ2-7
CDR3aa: CASSFRGTSGYEQYF
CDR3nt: TGTGCCAGCAGTTTCCGCGGGACTAGCGGTTACGAGCAGTACTTC

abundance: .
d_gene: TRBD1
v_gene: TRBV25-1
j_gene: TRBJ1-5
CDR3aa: CASSQGVGQPQHF
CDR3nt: TGTGCCAGCAGTCAGGGGGTTGGTCAGCCCCAGCATTTT

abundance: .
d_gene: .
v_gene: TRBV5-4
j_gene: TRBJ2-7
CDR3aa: CASSLALGATYEQYF
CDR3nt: TGTGCCAGCAGCTTGGCCTTAGGGGCCACCTACGAGCAGTACTTC